Below are 21 T cell receptor beta chains sequenced from a single sample in a study of human T cells and chemical hapten exposure. From the RACE reads, TCRdb called clonotypes with MiXCR, one entry per CDR3 protein. The table includes fewer than 350,000 distinct CDR3 sequences, 7.5% to 9% detected once. Specified time point: pre-sensitization, week 0. Treatment specified: therapeutic diphenylcyclopropenone sensitization with weekly scalp DPC. The specimen was whole blood, collected in connection with sensitization to the hapten diphenylcyclopropenone (DPC). These TCRs come from a man younger than 35 with alopecia areata. Some clones in this sample may be carry-over from other donors' samples.

This chain uses TRBV10-3 with TRBJ2-3, with D uncertain. Looked up from germline, CDR1 is ENHRY and CDR2 is SYGVKD. The CDR3 runs 12 residues. V dropped 8 bases and J dropped 2 bases, with 8 bases sitting between them. CDR3 nucleotides: TGTGCCATCCAAAATAACACAGATACGCAGTATTTT. This codes for CAIQNNTDTQYF.

This clonotype has a count of ten or more. This chain uses TRBV29-1 with TRBJ2-1; D tentatively fits TRBD1 or TRBD2 (7 bases each). Germline V lookup: CDR1 SQVTM, CDR2 ANQGSEA. The length of the CDR3 is 15 residues. V was trimmed by 7 bases and J by 5 bases, leaving 21 bases between them. The CDR3 nucleotides read TGCAGCGCGTCCAGGGGGGGACAACTGGACAATGAGCAGTTCTTC. This codes for CSASRGGQLDNEQFF.

At least ten counts were recorded for this clonotype. V is TRBV29-1 and J is TRBJ1-1; 8 bases fit TRBD1. This CDR3 comprises 13 residues. After removal of 7 bases from V and 0 bases from J, the junction contained 4 bases not matched to a gene. Per the germline V gene, CDR1 is SQVTM and CDR2 is ANQGSEA. CDR3: CSAAGGMNTEAFF. CDR3 DNA: TGCAGCGCTGCAGGGGGCATGAACACTGAAGCTTTCTTT. Full variable domain (missing parts from reference TRBV29-1 and TRBJ1-1): SAVISQKPSRDICQRGTSLTIQCQVDSQVTMMFWYRQQPGQSLTLIATANQGSEATYESGFVIDKFPISRPNLTFSTLTVSNMSPEDSSIYLCSAAGGMNTEAFFGQGTRLTVV.

This clonotype appeared a few times. The chain joins TRBV12-3 or TRBV12-4 to TRBJ1-1, with D possibly matching TRBD1 (5 bases). CDR3 size: 13 residues. Trimming stripped 1 base from V and 5 bases from J, with 8 bases between. The CDR3 DNA is TGTGCCAGCAGTTTAGTGGGGACTACTGAAGCTTTCTTT. Its protein product is CASSLVGTTEAFF.

This clonotype was seen ten or more times. The chain recombines TRBV5-1 with TRBJ1-1, with a weak D call TRBD1 (5 bases). The V gene's germline CDR1 is SGHRS and CDR2 YFSETQ. CDR3 length: 14 amino acids. Trimming removed 6 bases at V and 3 bases at J, with 15 bases between. CDR3 sequence: CASNPTGGDTEAFF. CDR3 DNA: TGCGCCAGCAACCCCACAGGAGGGGACACTGAAGCTTTCTTT.

This clonotype was recorded many times. This chain connects TRBV14 to TRBJ1-2; D remains ambiguous. The germline gives CDR1 SGHDN, CDR2 FVKESK. The CDR3 covers 12 residues. Trimming removed 1 base from V and 4 bases from J, with 4 bases in between. CDR3 protein: CASSQALYGYTF. CDR3 bases: TGTGCCAGCAGCCAAGCACTCTATGGCTACACCTTC.

This clonotype was observed a few times. The chain has TRBV28 and TRBJ2-7; 7 nucleotides line up with TRBD2. J gave up 3 bases and V 3 bases, and 2 bases lay outside the gene matches. Looked up from germline, CDR1 is MDHEN and CDR2 is SYDVKM. The CDR3 is 13 amino acids. The CDR3 DNA sequence: TGTGCCAGCAGTTTGAGCGGGGACTACGAGCAGTACGTC. This gives the protein CASSLSGDYEQYV.

Concerning this clonotype itself: This may arise from a read error, as a much more abundant clone is one base away. CDR3 coding DNA: TGCAGCGCTTGCCGGGGCACTAAAGCTTTCTTT. Translating gives CSACRGTKAFF. The chain combines TRBV29-1 with TRBJ1-1; perhaps TRBD1 as D (5 bases). The CDR3 runs 11 residues. Per germline, CDR1 SQVTM and CDR2 ANQGSEA.

The V call is TRBV20-1, the J call TRBJ1-1; TRBD1 matches 7 bases. Germline values: CDR1 DFQATT, CDR2 SNEGSKA (reference sequence). With V trimmed by 6 bases and J by 6 bases, 10 bases remained unmatched. This CDR3 has 13 residues. The CDR3 loop reads CSADRDREPEAFF. The DNA of the CDR3 is TGCAGTGCGGACCGGGACAGAGAGCCTGAAGCTTTCTTT.

The CDR3 reads CSAEGGQSNTEAFF. The CDR3 coding sequence is TGCAGTGCTGAGGGGGGACAGTCGAACACTGAAGCTTTCTTT. This rearrangement joins TRBV20-1 to TRBJ1-1; 7 nucleotides line up with TRBD1. This CDR3 has 14 residues. Germline V gene sequence: CDR1 DFQATT, CDR2 SNEGSKA (reference sequence). J was trimmed by 1 base and V by 5 bases; bases with no gene match: 7.

This chain connects TRBV20-1 to TRBJ1-5, with 7 bases that match TRBD1. CDR1 and CDR2 (germline): DFQATT, SNEGSKA (reference sequence). The junction had 2 bases not matched to a gene; V was cut back by 3 bases and J by 6 bases. The CDR3 has 12 amino acids. The CDR3, as DNA: TGCAGTGCTAGTCGGACAGGTCAGCCCCAGCATTTT. Its translation: CSASRTGQPQHF.

This clonotype was picked up a small number of times. This sequence joins TRBV6-2 or TRBV6-3 and TRBJ2-4; no reliable D call. The CDR3 has 17 residues. Trimming took 11 bases from V and 1 from J, leaving 24 bases between them. Germline loops: CDR1 MNHEY, CDR2 SVGEGT. CDR3 loop: CAASEPGLSDAKNIQYF. CDR3 coding DNA: TGTGCCGCCAGCGAACCCGGTCTCTCCGATGCCAAAAACATTCAGTACTTC.

Only one count was recorded for this clonotype. V usage is TRBV6-5 and J usage is TRBJ2-5, with D possibly being TRBD2 (7 bases). Deletions cut 2 bases from V and 5 bases from J, with 15 bases between. Germline V gives CDR1 MNHEY, CDR2 SVGAGI. The CDR3 runs 15 residues. The CDR3 region has the DNA TGTGCCAGCAGTTACGGCGGGGGCTCCGGGGAGACCCAGTACTTC. Translating it yields CASSYGGGSGETQYF.

This chain uses TRBV9 with TRBJ1-1; maybe TRBD1 (6 bases). Germline V lookup: CDR1 SGDLS, CDR2 YYNGEE. Trimming cost V 1 base and J 1 base, with 14 bases left between them. The length of the CDR3 is 16 residues. DNA for the CDR3: TGTGCCAGCAGCGTAAGCCCGGACAGATCGAACACTGAAGCTTTCTTT. It codes for CASSVSPDRSNTEAFF.

The chain links TRBV19 to TRBJ2-3; either TRBD1 or TRBD2 may fit D (6 bases each). V was clipped by 6 bases and J by 2 bases, with 15 bases between them. The CDR3 covers 15 residues. From germline, CDR1 is LNHDA and CDR2 SQIVND (reference sequence). This chain's CDR3 is CASRLGGSYTDTQYF. CDR3 DNA sequence: TGTGCCAGTAGGCTGGGGGGCAGCTACACAGATACGCAGTATTTT.

This clonotype has only a few counts. This chain links TRBV6-1 with TRBJ2-3; possibly TRBD2 for D (5 bases). Trimming shortened V by 8 bases and J by 6 bases, and 18 bases separated the two germline ends. The CDR3 runs 14 residues. CDR1 is MNHNS and CDR2 is SASEGT in the germline V gene. CDR3 sequence: CASAEATVVDTQYF. As DNA, the CDR3 is TGTGCCAGCGCGGAGGCGACGGTGGTGGATACGCAGTATTTT.

This chain links TRBV19 with TRBJ2-3; TRBD1 matches 9 bases. The CDR3 has 14 residues. The ends lost 10 bases at V and 0 bases at J; junction bases unmatched: 5. The germline V gene has CDR1 LNHDA and CDR2 SQIVND (reference sequence). CDR3 sequence (DNA): TGTGCCACCACGGACAGGGGAAGCACAGATACGCAGTATTTT. It yields the protein CATTDRGSTDTQYF.

This clonotype turned up a few times. The V call is TRBV7-9, the J call TRBJ2-2; D call uncertain. Germline V gene sequence: CDR1 SEHNR, CDR2 FQNEAQ (reference sequence). Trimming cost V 4 bases and J 4 bases, with 19 bases left between them. The CDR3 contains 17 residues. CDR3 residues: CASSSSGLKVVTGELFF. The CDR3 nucleotides read TGTGCCAGCAGCTCCTCGGGCCTCAAAGTGGTCACCGGGGAGCTGTTTTTT.

The V gene is TRBV29-1, the J gene TRBJ1-3; D call uncertain. Germline-derived CDR1 and CDR2 are SQVTM and ANQGSEA. The CDR3 is 13 residues long. V was pared by 1 base and J by 5 bases, with 9 bases between. In DNA form, the CDR3 reads TGCAGCGTTGAAGTCGGCGGGAGAAACACCATATATTTT. It specifies CSVEVGGRNTIYF.

At least ten counts were recorded for this clonotype. The chain recombines TRBV4-1 with TRBJ1-2, with D unclear. Germline V gene lookup returns CDR1 MGHRA and CDR2 YSYEKL. Trimming took off 4 bases at V and 2 bases at J, with 11 bases between the two ends. The CDR3 totals 14 residues. This chain's CDR3 is CASSPTETNYGYTF. In DNA, the CDR3 is TGCGCCAGCAGCCCCACAGAGACAAACTATGGCTACACCTTC.

This clonotype occurred a few times. The rearrangement links TRBV12-3 or TRBV12-4 to TRBJ1-1; TRBD1 matches at 7 bases. The CDR3 is made up of 18 amino acids. Trimming took 1 base from V and 5 from J; bases not matched to a gene: 16. Here the CDR3 DNA reads TGTGCCAGCAGTTTAGGCAACAGGGGAAAGACGAGGGTAACTGAAGCTTTCTTT. This sequence encodes CASSLGNRGKTRVTEAFF.